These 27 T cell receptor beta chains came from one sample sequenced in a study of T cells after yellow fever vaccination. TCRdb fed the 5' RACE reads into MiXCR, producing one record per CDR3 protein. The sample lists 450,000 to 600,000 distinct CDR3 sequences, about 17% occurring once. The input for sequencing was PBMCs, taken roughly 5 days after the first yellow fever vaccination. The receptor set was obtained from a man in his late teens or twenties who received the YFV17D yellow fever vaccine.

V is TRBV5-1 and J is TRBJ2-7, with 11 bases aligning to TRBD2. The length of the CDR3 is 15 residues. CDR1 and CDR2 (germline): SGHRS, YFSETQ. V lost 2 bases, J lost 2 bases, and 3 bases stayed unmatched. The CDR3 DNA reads TGCGCCAGCAGCTTCGGACTAGCGGGCCCCTACGAGCAGTACTTC. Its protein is CASSFGLAGPYEQYF.

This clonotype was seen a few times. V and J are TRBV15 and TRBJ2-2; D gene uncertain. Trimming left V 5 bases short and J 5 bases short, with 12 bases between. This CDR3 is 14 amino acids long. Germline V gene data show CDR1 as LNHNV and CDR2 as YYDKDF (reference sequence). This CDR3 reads CATSGRWATGELFF. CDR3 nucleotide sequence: TGTGCCACCAGCGGAAGGTGGGCAACCGGGGAGCTGTTTTTT.

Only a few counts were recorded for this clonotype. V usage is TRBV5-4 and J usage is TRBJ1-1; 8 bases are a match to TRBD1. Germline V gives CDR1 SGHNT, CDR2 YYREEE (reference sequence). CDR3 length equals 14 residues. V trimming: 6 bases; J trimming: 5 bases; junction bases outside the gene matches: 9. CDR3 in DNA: TGTGCCAGCACCGTAGACAGGGGTTATACTGAAGCTTTCTTT. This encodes CASTVDRGYTEAFF.

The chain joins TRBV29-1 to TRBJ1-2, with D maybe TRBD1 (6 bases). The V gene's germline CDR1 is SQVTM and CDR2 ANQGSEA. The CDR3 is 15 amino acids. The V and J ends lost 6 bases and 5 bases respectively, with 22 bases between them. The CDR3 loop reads CSVRFGGQGSYGYTF. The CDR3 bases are TGCAGCGTACGCTTTGGAGGCCAGGGGAGTTATGGCTACACCTTC.

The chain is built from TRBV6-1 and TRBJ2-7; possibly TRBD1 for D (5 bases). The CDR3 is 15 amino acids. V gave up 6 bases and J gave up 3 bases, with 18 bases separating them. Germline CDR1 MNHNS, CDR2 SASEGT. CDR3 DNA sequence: TGTGCCAGCAGGGCAGGGCCCCGCTTAAACTACGAGCAGTACGTC. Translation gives CASRAGPRLNYEQYV.

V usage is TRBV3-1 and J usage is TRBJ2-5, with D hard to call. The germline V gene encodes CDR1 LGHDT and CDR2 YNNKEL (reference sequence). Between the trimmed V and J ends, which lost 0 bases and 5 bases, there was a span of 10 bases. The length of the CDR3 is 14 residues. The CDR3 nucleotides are TGTGCCAGCAGCCAAGATAGGGCTAAGGAGACCCAGTACTTC. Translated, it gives CASSQDRAKETQYF.

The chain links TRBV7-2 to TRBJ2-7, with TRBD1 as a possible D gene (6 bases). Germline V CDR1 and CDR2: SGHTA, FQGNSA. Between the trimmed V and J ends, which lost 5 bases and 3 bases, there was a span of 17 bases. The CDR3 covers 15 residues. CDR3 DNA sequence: TGTGCCAGCAGCCCGGGGACAACAGAAAACTACGAGCAGTACTTC. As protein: CASSPGTTENYEQYF. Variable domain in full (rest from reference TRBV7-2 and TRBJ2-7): GAGVSQSPSNKVTEKGKDVELRCDPISGHTALYWYRQSLGQGLEFLIYFQGNSAPDKSGLPSDRFSAERTGGSVSTLTIQRTQQEDSAVYLCASSPGTTENYEQYFGPGTRLTVT.

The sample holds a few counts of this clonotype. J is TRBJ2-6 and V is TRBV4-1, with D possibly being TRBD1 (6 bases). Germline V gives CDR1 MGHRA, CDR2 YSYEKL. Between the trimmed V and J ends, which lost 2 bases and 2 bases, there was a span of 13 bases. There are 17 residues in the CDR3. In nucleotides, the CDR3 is TGCGCCAGCAGCCAATTGGCGAACAGGGCTGGGGCCAACGTCCTGACTTTC. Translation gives CASSQLANRAGANVLTF.

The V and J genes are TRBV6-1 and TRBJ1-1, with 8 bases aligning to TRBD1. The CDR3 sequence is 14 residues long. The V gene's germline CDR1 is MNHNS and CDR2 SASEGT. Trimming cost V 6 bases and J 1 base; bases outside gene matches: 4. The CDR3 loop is CASRTGQGNTEAFF. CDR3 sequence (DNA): TGTGCCAGCAGGACTGGACAGGGGAACACTGAAGCTTTCTTT.

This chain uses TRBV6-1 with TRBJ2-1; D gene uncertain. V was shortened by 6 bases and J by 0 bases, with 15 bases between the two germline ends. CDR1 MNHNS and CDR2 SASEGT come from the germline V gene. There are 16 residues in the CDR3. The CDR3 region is CASRLRFISSYNEQFF. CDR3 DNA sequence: TGTGCCAGCAGGCTACGATTTATAAGCTCCTACAATGAGCAGTTCTTC.

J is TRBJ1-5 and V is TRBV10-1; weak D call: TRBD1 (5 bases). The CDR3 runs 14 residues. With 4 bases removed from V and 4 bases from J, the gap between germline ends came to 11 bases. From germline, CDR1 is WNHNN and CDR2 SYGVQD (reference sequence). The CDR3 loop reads CASSVPEGNQPQHF. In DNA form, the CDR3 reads TGCGCCAGCAGTGTGCCGGAGGGGAATCAGCCCCAGCATTTT.

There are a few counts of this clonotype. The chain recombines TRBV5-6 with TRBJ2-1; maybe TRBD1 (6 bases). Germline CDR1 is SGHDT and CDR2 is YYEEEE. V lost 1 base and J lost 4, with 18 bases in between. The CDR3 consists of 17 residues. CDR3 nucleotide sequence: TGTGCCAGCAGCTTGTCAGCTATGGGGACACTTTACAATGAGCAGTTCTTC. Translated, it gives CASSLSAMGTLYNEQFF.

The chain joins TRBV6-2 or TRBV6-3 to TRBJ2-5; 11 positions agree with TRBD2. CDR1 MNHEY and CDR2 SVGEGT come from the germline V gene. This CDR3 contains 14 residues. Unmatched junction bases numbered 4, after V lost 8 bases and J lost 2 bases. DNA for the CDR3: TGTGCCAGCGGGTTAGCGGGGGGGCAAGAGACCCAGTACTTC. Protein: CASGLAGGQETQYF.

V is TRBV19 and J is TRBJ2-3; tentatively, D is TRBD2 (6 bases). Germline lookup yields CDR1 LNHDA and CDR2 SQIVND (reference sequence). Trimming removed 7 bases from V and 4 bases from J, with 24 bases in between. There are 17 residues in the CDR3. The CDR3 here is CASNQRAAPSSADTQYF. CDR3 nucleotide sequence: TGTGCCAGTAATCAGCGGGCGGCCCCCTCTTCTGCAGATACGCAGTATTTT.

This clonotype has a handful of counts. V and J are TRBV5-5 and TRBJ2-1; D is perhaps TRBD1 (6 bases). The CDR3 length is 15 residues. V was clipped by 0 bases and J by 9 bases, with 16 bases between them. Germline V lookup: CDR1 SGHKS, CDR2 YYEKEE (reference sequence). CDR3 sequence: CASSLVSRGVGEQFF. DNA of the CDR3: TGTGCCAGCAGCTTGGTGTCCAGGGGTGTGGGTGAGCAGTTCTTC. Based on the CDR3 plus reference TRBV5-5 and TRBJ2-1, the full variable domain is DAGVTQSPTHLIKTRGQQVTLRCSPISGHKSVSWYQQVLGQGPQFIFQYYEKEERGRGNFPDRFSARQFPNYSSELNVNALLLGDSALYLCASSLVSRGVGEQFFGPGTRLTVL.

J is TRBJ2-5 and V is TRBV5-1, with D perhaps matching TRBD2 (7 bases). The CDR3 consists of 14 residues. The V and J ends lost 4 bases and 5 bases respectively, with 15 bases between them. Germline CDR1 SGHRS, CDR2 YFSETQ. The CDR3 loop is CASSKGGVAETQYF. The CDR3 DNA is TGCGCCAGCAGCAAAGGGGGGGTAGCCGAGACCCAGTACTTC.

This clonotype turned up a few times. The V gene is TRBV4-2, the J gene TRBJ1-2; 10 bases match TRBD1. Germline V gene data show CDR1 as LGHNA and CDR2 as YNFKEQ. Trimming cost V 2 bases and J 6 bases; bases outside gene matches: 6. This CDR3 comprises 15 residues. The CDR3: CASSQRRTGGDGYTF. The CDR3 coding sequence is TGTGCCAGCAGCCAAAGGAGGACAGGGGGGGATGGCTACACCTTC.

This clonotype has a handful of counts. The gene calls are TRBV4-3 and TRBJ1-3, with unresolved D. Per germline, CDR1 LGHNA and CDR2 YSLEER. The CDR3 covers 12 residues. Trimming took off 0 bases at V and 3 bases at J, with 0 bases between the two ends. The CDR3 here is CASSQDGNTIYF. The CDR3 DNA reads TGCGCCAGCAGCCAAGATGGAAACACCATATATTTT.

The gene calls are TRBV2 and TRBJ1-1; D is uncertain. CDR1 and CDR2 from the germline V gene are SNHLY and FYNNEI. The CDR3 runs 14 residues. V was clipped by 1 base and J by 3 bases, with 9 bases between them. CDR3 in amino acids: CASSEGRLYTEAFF. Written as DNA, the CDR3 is TGTGCCAGCAGTGAAGGCAGACTTTACACTGAAGCTTTCTTT.

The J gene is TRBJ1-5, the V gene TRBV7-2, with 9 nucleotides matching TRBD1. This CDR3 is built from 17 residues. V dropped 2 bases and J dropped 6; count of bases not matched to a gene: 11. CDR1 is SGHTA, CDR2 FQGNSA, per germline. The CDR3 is CASSLNHRTGEGQPQHF. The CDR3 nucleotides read TGTGCCAGCAGCTTAAATCACCGGACAGGGGAGGGTCAGCCCCAGCATTTT.

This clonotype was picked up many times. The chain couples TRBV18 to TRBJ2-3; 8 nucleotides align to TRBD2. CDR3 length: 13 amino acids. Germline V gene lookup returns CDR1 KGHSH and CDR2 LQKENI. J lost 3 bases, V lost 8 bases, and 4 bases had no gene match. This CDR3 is CASSRGGTDTQYF. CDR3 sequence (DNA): TGTGCCAGCAGCCGGGGGGGAACAGATACGCAGTATTTT.

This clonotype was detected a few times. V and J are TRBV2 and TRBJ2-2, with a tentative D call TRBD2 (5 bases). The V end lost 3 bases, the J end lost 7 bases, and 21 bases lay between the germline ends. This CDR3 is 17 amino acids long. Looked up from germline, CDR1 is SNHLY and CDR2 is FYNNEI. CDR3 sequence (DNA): TGTGCCAGCAGTGATACTAGACTTCCCGGCCCCAGCGGGGAGCTGTTTTTT. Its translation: CASSDTRLPGPSGELFF.

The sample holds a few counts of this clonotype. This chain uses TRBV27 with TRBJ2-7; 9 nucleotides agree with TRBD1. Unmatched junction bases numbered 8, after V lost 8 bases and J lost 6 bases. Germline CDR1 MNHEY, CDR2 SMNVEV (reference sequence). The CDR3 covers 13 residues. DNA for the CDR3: TGTGCCAGCTCCGGGACAGGGTACAGCGAGCAGTACTTC. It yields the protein CASSGTGYSEQYF.

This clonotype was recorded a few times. The CDR3 is CATSTSAGETQYF. The CDR3 DNA reads TGTGCCACCAGTACATCCGCGGGGGAGACCCAGTACTTC. The chain carries TRBV24-1 and TRBJ2-5; D may be TRBD2 (6 bases). Trimming removed 6 bases at V and 5 bases at J, with 12 bases between. The CDR3 contains 13 residues. The germline V gene has CDR1 KGHDR and CDR2 SFDVKD.

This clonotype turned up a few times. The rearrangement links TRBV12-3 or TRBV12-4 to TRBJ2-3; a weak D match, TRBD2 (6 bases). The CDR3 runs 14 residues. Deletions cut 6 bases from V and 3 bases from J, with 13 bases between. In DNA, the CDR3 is TGTGCCAGCAGCCGACTAGGGCTAACAGATACGCAGTATTTT. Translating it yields CASSRLGLTDTQYF.

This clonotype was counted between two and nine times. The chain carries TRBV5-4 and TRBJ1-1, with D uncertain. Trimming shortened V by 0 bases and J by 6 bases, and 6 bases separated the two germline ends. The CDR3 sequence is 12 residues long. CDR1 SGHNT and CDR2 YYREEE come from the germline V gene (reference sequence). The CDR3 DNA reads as TGTGCCAGCAGCTTGGGGATCTCTGAAGCTTTCTTT. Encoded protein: CASSLGISEAFF.

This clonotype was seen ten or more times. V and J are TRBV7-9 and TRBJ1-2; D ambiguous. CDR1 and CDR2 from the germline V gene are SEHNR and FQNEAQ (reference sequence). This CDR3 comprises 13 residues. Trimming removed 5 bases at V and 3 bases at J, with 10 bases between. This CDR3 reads CASSRGPHYGYTF. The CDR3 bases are TGTGCCAGCAGCCGCGGGCCCCACTATGGCTACACCTTC. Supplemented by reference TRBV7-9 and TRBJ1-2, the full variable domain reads DTGVSQNPRHKITKRGQNVTFRCDPISEHNRLYWYRQTLGQGPEFLTYFQNEAQLEKSRLLSDRFSAERPKGSFSTLEIQRTEQGDSAMYLCASSRGPHYGYTFGSGTRLTVV.